These T cell receptor beta chains were read from a single sample in a study of T cell repertoires in cytomegalovirus infection. Using its own MiXCR run on the reads, TCRdb lists one record per CDR3 protein. Here the sample spans approximately 910,000 distinct CDR3 sequences, 30% to 40% being singletons. The antigens these receptors bind are not known. This specimen was cultured CD8+ T cells from PBMCs, taken from culture after CMV antigen stimulation. The receptor source for this set is a human donor in good health (CMV status not recorded). Some clones in this sample may be carry-over from other donors' samples. The conserved cysteine and the conserved F or W are not part of the CDR3 here.

v_gene	j_gene	CDR3aa
TRBV6-1	TRBJ1-5	ASSEGQGARQPQH
TRBV12-5	TRBJ2-3	ASGLIPTGSCTDTQY
TRBV28	TRBJ1-1	ASSMTGLGAF
TRBV28	TRBJ1-4	ASSPNGGTNEKLF
TRBV11-3	TRBJ2-3	ASSFDTTNGDTQY
TRBV7-9	TRBJ1-2	ASSLYRGSNYGYT
TRBV5-1	TRBJ2-7	ASSLVVGLSYEQY
TRBV6-6	TRBJ2-7	ASSATEFYEQY
TRBV7-3	TRBJ2-2	ASSLTQRGGHTGELF
TRBV2	TRBJ1-1	ASSEEEEMNTEAF
TRBV10-3	TRBJ2-1	AISESGLAFYNEQF
TRBV12-3/TRBV12-4	TRBJ1-2	ASSRDAPVGYT
TRBV19	TRBJ1-1	ASSTETGFLFNTEAF
TRBV7-4	TRBJ2-4	ASSLDDREAKNIQY
TRBV7-6	TRBJ1-5	ASSLSSPGDIAYSNQPQH
TRBV2	TRBJ2-1	ASMQPPYNEQF
TRBV24-1	TRBJ1-2	ATSDSGRGAYGYT
TRBV7-6	TRBJ2-7	ASSLELTPSYEQY
TRBV12-3/TRBV12-4	TRBJ1-6	ASSLGLGDPLH
TRBV5-1	TRBJ1-1	ASSFWQGNTEAF
TRBV27	TRBJ1-3	ASSRATGNTIY
TRBV4-1	TRBJ2-6	ASSLDRGRRANVLT
TRBV7-9	TRBJ1-1	ASSLGQRVTEAF
TRBV11-2	TRBJ2-2	ASSLSLGGPFNTGELF
TRBV4-2	TRBJ1-1	ASSQEGAGGVATEAF
TRBV4-1	TRBJ2-3	ASSQLGGVGDTQY
TRBV29-1	TRBJ1-3	SVEIWRGVSGNTIY
TRBV7-9	TRBJ1-4	ASSLRQIATNEKLF
TRBV27	TRBJ2-3	ASRPRSDTQY
TRBV10-3	TRBJ2-1	AISEPGQGNYNEQF
TRBV28	TRBJ2-4	ASSLRSGVAKNIQY
TRBV10-3	TRBJ2-1	AVLGTGNGISYNEQF
TRBV25-1	TRBJ1-6	ASSELLDSSNNSPLH
TRBV29-1	TRBJ2-1	SVEDPAGGSIYEQF
TRBV7-3	TRBJ2-2	ASSLGYRVGHDTGELF
TRBV11-3	TRBJ2-1	VSSTYRGIGANEQF
TRBV6-5	TRBJ2-5	ASSYSGSGGQETQY
TRBV12-3/TRBV12-4	TRBJ1-2	ASSSPTATFYGYT
TRBV14	TRBJ1-1	ASNTVGVHTEAF
TRBV5-6	TRBJ1-2	TSSQQGDYGYT
TRBV6-6	TRBJ2-5	ASSYTGQSQETQY
TRBV28	TRBJ2-1	ASSLRLDNEQF
TRBV20-1	TRBJ2-4	SARDLWGVGKNIQY
TRBV19	TRBJ1-1	ATQLGGTEAF
TRBV9	TRBJ1-2	SSSVESGGPVRYGYT
TRBV7-9	TRBJ2-7	ASSLGSSPHHYEQY
TRBV6-1	TRBJ2-1	ASSEVGNNEQF
TRBV6-5	TRBJ1-1	ASIINDRANTEAF
TRBV4-1	TRBJ1-4	ASSQDKGWGEKLF
TRBV12-5	TRBJ1-6	ASGLEVPSSYNSPLH
TRBV12-5	TRBJ2-2	ASGFGTDYTPGELF
TRBV11-2	TRBJ2-7	ASRRWSREDSYEQY
TRBV29-1	TRBJ2-1	SVVDSFYNEQF
TRBV27	TRBJ1-1	ASSTGVTTEAF
TRBV19	TRBJ2-1	ASKETSAYNEQF
TRBV12-3/TRBV12-4	TRBJ1-5	ASSLYGDSNQPQH
TRBV12-3/TRBV12-4	TRBJ1-3	ASFTGPLGNTIY
TRBV6-2/TRBV6-3	TRBJ1-5	ASRGGLVDPSPQH
TRBV6-5	TRBJ1-2	ASSYHPGIGYT
TRBV7-2	TRBJ2-7	ASSFPGLAGREQY